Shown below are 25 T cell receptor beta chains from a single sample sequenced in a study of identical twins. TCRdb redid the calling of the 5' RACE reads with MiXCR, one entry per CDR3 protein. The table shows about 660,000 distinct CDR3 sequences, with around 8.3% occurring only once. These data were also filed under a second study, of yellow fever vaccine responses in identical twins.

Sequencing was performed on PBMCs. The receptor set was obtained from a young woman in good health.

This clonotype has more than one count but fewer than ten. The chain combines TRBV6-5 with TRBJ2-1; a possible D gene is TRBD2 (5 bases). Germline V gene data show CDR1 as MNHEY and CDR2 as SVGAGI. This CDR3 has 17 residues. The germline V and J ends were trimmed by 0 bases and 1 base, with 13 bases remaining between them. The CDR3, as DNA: TGTGCCAGCAGTTACTCAAGCGGAGGATCATCCTACAATGAGCAGTTCTTC. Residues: CASSYSSGGSSYNEQFF.

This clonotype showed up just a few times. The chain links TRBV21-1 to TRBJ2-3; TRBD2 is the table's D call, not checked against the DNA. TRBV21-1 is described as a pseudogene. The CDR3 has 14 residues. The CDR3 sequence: CASSKAGRADTQYF. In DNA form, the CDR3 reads TGTGCCAGCAGCAAAGCGGGGAGAGCAGATACGCAGTATTTT.

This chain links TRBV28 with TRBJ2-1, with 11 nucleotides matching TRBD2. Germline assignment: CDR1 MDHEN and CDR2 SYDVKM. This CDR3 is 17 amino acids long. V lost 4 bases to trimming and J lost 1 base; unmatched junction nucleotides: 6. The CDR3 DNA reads TGTGCCAGCAGTTCCCTACTAGCGGGAGCATCCTACAATGAGCAGTTCTTC. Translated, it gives CASSSLLAGASYNEQFF.

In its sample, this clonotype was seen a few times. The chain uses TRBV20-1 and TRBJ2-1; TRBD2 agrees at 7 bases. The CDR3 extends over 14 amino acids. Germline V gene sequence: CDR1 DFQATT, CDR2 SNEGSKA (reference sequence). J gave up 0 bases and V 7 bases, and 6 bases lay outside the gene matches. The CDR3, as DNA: TGCAGTGTGCTAGCGGAAACCTCCTACAATGAGCAGTTCTTC. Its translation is CSVLAETSYNEQFF.

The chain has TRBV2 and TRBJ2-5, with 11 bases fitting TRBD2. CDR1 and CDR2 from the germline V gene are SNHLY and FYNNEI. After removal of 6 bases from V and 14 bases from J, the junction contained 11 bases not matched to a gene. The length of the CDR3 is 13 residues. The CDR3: CASSSTTTSGDYF. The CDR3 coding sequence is TGTGCCAGCAGCTCGACGACGACTAGCGGGGATTACTTC.

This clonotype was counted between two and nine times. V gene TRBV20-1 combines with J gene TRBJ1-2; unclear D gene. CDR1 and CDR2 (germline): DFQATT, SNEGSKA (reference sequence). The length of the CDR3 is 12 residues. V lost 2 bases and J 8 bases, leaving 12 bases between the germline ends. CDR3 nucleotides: TGCAGTGCTAGAATCCCGTCATGGGGCTACACCTTC. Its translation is CSARIPSWGYTF.

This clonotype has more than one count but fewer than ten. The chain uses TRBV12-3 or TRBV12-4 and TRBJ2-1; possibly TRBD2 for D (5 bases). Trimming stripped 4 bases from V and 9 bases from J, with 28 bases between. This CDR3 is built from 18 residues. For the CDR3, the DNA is TGTGCCAGCAGTTCCCGTAGAGGTAGACAAATCTCCGCGGGTGAGCAGTTCTTC. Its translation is CASSSRRGRQISAGEQFF.

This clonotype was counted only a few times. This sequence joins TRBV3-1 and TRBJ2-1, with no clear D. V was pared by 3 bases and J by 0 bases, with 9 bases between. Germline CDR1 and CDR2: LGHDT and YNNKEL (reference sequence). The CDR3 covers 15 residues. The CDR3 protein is CASSHYPRSYNEQFF. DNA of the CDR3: TGTGCCAGCAGCCACTATCCCCGCTCCTACAATGAGCAGTTCTTC.

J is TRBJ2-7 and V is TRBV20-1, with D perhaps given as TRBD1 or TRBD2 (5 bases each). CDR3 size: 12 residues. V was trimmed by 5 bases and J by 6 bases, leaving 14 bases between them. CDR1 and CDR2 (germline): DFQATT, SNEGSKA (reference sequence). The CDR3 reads CSALDGGFEQYF. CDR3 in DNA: TGCAGTGCTCTCGATGGGGGATTCGAGCAGTACTTC.

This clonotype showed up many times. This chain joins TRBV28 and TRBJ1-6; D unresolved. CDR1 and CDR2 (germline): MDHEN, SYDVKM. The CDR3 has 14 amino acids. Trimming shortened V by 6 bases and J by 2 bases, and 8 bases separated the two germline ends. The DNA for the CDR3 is TGTGCCAGCAGCCGGGCTCCCTATAATTCACCCCTCCACTTT. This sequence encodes CASSRAPYNSPLHF. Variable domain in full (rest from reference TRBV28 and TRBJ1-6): DVKVTQSSRYLVKRTGEKVFLECVQDMDHENMFWYRQDPGLGLRLIYFSYDVKMKEKGDIPEGYSVSREKKERFSLILESASTNQTSMYLCASSRAPYNSPLHFGNGTRLTVT.

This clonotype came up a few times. The CDR3 nucleotides read TGTGCCAGCAGCGGGTGGGGGAACACTGAAGCTTTCTTT. It encodes CASSGWGNTEAFF. V is TRBV7-9 and J is TRBJ1-1; D not resolved. This CDR3 has 13 residues. Per the germline V gene, CDR1 is SEHNR and CDR2 is FQNEAQ (reference sequence). Trimming pared 5 bases from V and 1 base from J, leaving 8 bases between. The whole variable domain, filled in from reference TRBV7-9 and TRBJ1-1, reads DTGVSQNPRHKITKRGQNVTFRCDPISEHNRLYWYRQTLGQGPEFLTYFQNEAQLEKSRLLSDRFSAERPKGSFSTLEIQRTEQGDSAMYLCASSGWGNTEAFFGQGTRLTVV.

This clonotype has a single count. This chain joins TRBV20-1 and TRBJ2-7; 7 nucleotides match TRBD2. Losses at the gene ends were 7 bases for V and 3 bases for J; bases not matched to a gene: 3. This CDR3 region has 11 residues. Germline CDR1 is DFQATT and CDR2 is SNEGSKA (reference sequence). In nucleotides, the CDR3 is TGCAGTGGGGCTAGCGGCTACGAGCAGTACTTC. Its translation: CSGASGYEQYF.

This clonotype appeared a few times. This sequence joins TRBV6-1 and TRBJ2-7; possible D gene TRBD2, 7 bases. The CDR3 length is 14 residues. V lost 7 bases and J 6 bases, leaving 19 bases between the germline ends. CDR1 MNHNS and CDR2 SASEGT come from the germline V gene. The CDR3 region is CASTSGQLGSEQYF. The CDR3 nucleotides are TGTGCCAGCACTAGCGGACAGCTGGGAAGCGAGCAGTACTTC.

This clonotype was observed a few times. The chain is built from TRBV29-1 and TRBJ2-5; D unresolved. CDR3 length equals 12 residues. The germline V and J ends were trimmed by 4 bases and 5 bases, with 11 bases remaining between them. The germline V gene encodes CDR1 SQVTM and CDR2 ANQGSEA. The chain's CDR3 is CSVGGGGETQYF. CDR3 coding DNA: TGCAGCGTTGGGGGTGGTGGGGAGACCCAGTACTTC.

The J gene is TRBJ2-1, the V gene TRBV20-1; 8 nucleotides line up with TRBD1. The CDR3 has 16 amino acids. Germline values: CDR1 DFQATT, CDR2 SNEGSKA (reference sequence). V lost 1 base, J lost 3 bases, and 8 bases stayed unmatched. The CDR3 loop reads CSARARTGKNYNEQFF. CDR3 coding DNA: TGCAGTGCTAGAGCCCGGACAGGGAAGAACTACAATGAGCAGTTCTTC.

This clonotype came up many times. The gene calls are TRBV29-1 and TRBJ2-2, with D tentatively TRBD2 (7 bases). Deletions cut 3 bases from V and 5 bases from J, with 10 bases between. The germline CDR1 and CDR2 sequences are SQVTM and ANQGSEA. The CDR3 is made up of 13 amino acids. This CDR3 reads CSVERGLTGELFF. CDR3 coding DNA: TGCAGCGTTGAGCGGGGGCTGACCGGGGAGCTGTTTTTT.

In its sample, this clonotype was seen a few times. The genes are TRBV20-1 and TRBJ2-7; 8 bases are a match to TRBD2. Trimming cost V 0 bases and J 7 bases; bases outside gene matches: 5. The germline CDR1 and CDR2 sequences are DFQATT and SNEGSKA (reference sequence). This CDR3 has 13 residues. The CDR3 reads CSARDGLAGEQYF. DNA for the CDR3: TGCAGTGCTAGAGATGGACTAGCAGGGGAGCAGTACTTC.

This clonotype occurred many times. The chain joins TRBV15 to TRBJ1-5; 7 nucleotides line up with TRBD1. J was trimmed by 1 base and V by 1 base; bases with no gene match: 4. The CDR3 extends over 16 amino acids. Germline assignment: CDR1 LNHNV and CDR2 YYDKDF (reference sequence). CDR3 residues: CATSRAGTDSNQPQHF. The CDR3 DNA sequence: TGTGCCACCAGCAGAGCAGGGACAGACAGCAATCAGCCCCAGCATTTT. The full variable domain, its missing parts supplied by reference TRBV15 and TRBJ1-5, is DAMVIQNPRYQVTQFGKPVTLSCSQTLNHNVMYWYQQKSSQAPKLLFHYYDKDFNNEADTPDNFQSRRPNTSFCFLDIRSPGLGDTAMYLCATSRAGTDSNQPQHFGDGTRLSIL.

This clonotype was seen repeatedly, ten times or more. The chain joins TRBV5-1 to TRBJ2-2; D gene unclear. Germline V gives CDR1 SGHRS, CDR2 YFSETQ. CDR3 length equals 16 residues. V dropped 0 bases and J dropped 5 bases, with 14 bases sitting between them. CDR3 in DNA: TGCGCCAGCAGCTTGGCCGGCACGAGGAAGACCGGGGAGCTGTTTTTT. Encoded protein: CASSLAGTRKTGELFF.

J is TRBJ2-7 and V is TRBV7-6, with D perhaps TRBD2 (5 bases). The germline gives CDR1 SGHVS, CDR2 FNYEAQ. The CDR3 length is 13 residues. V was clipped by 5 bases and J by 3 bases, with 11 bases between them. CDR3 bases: TGTGCCAGCAGCCAGCGGACCCACTACGAGCAGTACTTC. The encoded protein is CASSQRTHYEQYF.

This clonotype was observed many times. This chain's CDR3 is CASSLALTGGIYEQYF. The CDR3 bases are TGCGCCAGCAGCCTCGCCCTGACAGGGGGAATCTACGAGCAGTACTTC. J is TRBJ2-7 and V is TRBV5-1; 9 bases are shared with TRBD1. The V gene's germline CDR1 is SGHRS and CDR2 YFSETQ. This CDR3 is 16 amino acids long. V trimming: 4 bases; J trimming: 3 bases; junction bases outside the gene matches: 11.

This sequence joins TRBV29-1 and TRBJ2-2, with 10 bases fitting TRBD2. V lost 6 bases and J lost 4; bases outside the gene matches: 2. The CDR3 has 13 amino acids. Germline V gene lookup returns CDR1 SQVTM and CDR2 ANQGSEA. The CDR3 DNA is TGCAGCGTCGTAGCGGGGGGCACCGGGGAGCTGTTTTTT. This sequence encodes CSVVAGGTGELFF.

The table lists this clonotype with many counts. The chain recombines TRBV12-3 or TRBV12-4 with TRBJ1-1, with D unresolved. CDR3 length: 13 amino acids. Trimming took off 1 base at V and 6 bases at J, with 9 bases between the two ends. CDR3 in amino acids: CASSLGPGSEAFF. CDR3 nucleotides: TGTGCCAGCAGTTTAGGGCCGGGGTCTGAAGCTTTCTTT.

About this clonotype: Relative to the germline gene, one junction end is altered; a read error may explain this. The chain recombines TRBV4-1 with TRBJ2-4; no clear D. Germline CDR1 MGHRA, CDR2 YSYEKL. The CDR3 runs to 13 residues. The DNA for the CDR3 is TGTGCCATGAGCCCCCGGATTCGGGACATTCAGTACTTC. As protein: CAMSPRIRDIQYF.

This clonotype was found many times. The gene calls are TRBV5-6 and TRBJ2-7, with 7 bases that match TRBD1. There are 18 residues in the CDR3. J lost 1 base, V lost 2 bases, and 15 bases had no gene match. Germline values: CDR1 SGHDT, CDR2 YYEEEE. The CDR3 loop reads CASSLRSLRDRESYEQYF. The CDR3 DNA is TGTGCCAGCAGCTTAAGGAGTCTCCGGGACAGAGAGTCCTACGAGCAGTACTTC.